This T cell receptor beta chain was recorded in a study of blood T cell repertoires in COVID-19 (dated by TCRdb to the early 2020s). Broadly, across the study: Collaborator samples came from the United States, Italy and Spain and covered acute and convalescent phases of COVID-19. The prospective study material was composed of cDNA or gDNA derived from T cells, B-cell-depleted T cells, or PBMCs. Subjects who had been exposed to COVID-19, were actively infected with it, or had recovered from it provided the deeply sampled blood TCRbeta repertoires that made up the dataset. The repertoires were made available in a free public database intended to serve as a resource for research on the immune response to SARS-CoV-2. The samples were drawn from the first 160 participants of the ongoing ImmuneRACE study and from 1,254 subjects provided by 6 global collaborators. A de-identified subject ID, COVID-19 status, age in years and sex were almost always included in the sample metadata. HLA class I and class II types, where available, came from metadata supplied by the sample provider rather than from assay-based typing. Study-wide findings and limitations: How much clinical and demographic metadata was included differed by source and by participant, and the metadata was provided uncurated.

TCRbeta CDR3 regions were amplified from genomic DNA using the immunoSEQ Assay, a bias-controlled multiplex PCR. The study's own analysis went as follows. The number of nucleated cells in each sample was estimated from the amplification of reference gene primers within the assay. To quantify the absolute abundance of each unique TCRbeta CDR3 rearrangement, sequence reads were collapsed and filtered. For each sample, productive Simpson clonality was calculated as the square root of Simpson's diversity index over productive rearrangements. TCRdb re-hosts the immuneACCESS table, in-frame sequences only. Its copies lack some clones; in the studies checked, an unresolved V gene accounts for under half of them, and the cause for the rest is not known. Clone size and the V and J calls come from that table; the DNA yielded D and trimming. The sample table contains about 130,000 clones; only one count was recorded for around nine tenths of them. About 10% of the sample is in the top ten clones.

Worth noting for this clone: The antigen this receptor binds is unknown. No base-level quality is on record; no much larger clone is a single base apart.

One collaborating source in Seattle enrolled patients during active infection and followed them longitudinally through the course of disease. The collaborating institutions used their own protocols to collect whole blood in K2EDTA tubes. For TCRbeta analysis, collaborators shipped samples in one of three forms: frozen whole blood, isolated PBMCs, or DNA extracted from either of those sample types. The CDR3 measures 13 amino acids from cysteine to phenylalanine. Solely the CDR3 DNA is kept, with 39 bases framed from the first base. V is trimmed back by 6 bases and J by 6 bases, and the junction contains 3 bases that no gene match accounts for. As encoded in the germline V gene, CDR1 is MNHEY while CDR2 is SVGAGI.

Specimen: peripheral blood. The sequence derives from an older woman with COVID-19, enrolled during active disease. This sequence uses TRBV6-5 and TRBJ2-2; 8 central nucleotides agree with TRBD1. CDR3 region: CASSQGAPGELFF. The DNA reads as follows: TGTGCCAGCAGCCAGGGGGCGCCCGGGGAGCTGTTTTTT.